Shown below are 29 T cell receptor beta chains from a single sample sequenced in a study of cytomegalovirus exposure and HLA in healthy donors. PCR amplification relied on 60 Vbeta primers (plus 13 Jbeta primers). The table came from immunoSEQ multiplex PCR; TCRdb's copy has only in-frame clones and leaves some out. The sample records roughly 150,000 clones, 70% to 90% being singletons. The sequencing input was PBMCs. These receptors were collected from a male donor in good health and CMV-seronegative.

J is TRBJ1-3 and V is TRBV30, with unresolved D. The ends were cut back, 2 bases at V and 2 bases at J, with 7 bases in the middle. CDR1 GTSNPN and CDR2 SVGIG come from the germline V gene (reference sequence). The CDR3 length is 13 residues. As DNA, the CDR3 is TGTGCCTGGAGTCCCGGGACTGGAAACACCATATATTTT. Translating gives CAWSPGTGNTIYF.

This clone was found a few times. The chain joins TRBV7-6 to TRBJ2-3, with D perhaps matching TRBD2 (7 bases). Germline CDR1 is SGHVS and CDR2 is FNYEAQ. The CDR3 sequence is 16 residues long. Trimming left V 5 bases short and J 0 bases short, with 15 bases between. The CDR3 spells CASSKGGGASTDTQYF. The DNA for the CDR3 is TGTGCCAGCAGCAAAGGGGGGGGAGCCAGCACAGATACGCAGTATTTT.

The chain employs TRBV14 and TRBJ1-1; TRBD1 matches at 7 bases. Trimming at V came to 4 bases and at J to 3 bases, leaving 8 bases not matched to a gene. Germline CDR1 SGHDN, CDR2 FVKESK. The CDR3 consists of 15 residues. CDR3 in DNA: TGTGCCAGCAGCCTTAGGGCAGGGGGAGACACTGAAGCTTTCTTT. Translating gives CASSLRAGGDTEAFF.

V is TRBV27 and J is TRBJ1-2; D may be TRBD1 (6 bases). This CDR3 spans 17 amino acids. Germline CDR1 reads MNHEY; CDR2 reads SMNVEV (reference sequence). Trimming removed 2 bases from V and 0 bases from J, with 16 bases in between. CDR3 loop: CASSLGGTPRTNYGYTF. CDR3 sequence (DNA): TGTGCCAGCAGTTTAGGGGGCACACCCAGGACTAACTATGGCTACACCTTC.

The genes are TRBV27 and TRBJ2-7; 8 positions agree with TRBD1. V shed 6 bases and J 5 bases; nucleotides not matched to a gene: 12. Per the germline V gene, CDR1 is MNHEY and CDR2 is SMNVEV (reference sequence). The CDR3 runs to 15 residues. CDR3 nucleotides: TGTGCCAGCAGCCCTAGAGGACAGGGAGAGAACGAGCAGTACTTC. Protein sequence: CASSPRGQGENEQYF.

The V call is TRBV19, the J call TRBJ1-5, with a tentative D call TRBD1 (6 bases). Between the trimmed V and J ends, which lost 7 bases and 7 bases, there was a span of 14 bases. This CDR3 has 13 residues. Germline-derived CDR1 and CDR2 are LNHDA and SQIVND (reference sequence). The CDR3 loop is CASMITGKQPQHF. In DNA form, the CDR3 reads TGTGCCAGTATGATTACAGGGAAACAGCCCCAGCATTTT.

This clone was found a few times. The gene calls are TRBV6-1 and TRBJ1-5; tentatively, D is TRBD1 (6 bases). This CDR3 comprises 17 residues. V lost 3 bases and J 5 bases, leaving 20 bases between the germline ends. Per the germline V gene, CDR1 is MNHNS and CDR2 is SASEGT. The CDR3 DNA sequence: TGTGCCAGCAGTGACCTATCCCTAACAGGGTCGGATCAGCCCCAGCATTTT. Its translation is CASSDLSLTGSDQPQHF.

The CDR3 sequence: CASSLGPSYEQYF. Here the CDR3 DNA reads TGTGCCAGCAGCTTGGGGCCCTCCTACGAGCAGTACTTC. The chain is built from TRBV7-9 and TRBJ2-7; weak D call: TRBD1 (5 bases). Per the germline V gene, CDR1 is SEHNR and CDR2 is FQNEAQ (reference sequence). V was cut by 3 bases and J by 0 bases, with 6 bases left in between. This CDR3 is 13 amino acids long.

The chain joins TRBV13 to TRBJ2-5; perhaps TRBD2 as D (5 bases). V lost 1 base and J 5 bases, leaving 5 bases between the germline ends. CDR3 size: 12 residues. Germline values: CDR1 PRHDT, CDR2 FYEKMQ (reference sequence). CDR3 protein: CASSLAGETQYF. The CDR3 DNA sequence: TGTGCCAGCAGCTTAGCGGGGGAGACCCAGTACTTC.

V and J are TRBV19 and TRBJ2-7; 9 bases line up with TRBD1. Germline values: CDR1 LNHDA, CDR2 SQIVND (reference sequence). V was pared by 5 bases and J by 4 bases, with 6 bases of the junction left unmatched. This CDR3 contains 14 residues. Here the CDR3 reads CASSPGQGEYEQYF. Here the CDR3 DNA reads TGTGCCAGTAGTCCGGGACAGGGAGAGTACGAGCAGTACTTC.

The chain employs TRBV6-5 and TRBJ2-3, with a possible D match to TRBD2 (7 bases). V gave up 2 bases and J gave up 7 bases, with 16 bases separating them. CDR3 length: 15 residues. The germline V gene has CDR1 MNHEY and CDR2 SVGAGI. CDR3 in DNA: TGTGCCAGCAGTTACGGCGGGGGCCTGTTAAATACGCAGTATTTT. This codes for CASSYGGGLLNTQYF.

This chain joins TRBV18 and TRBJ2-7; TRBD2 might be the D (5 bases). The CDR3 runs 15 residues. Germline V gene sequence: CDR1 KGHSH, CDR2 LQKENI. V gave up 8 bases and J gave up 2 bases, with 19 bases separating them. The CDR3 DNA is TGTGCCAGCGCCCCCCGAGGGCCCTTAACCTACGAGCAGTACTTC. Its protein product is CASAPRGPLTYEQYF.

This clone has more than one count but fewer than ten. The chain uses TRBV20-1 and TRBJ1-1; possible D gene TRBD1, 5 bases. Looked up from germline, CDR1 is DFQATT and CDR2 is SNEGSKA (reference sequence). The CDR3 contains 11 residues. V was trimmed by 6 bases and J by 8 bases, leaving 13 bases between them. The CDR3: CSAPRTSEAFF. DNA for the CDR3: TGCAGTGCCCCTCGGACATCCGAAGCTTTCTTT.

As to this clone: The junction does not match germline at one end; this may be a read error. In the same sample, other DNA sequences code for this CDR3. The rearrangement joins TRBV5-1 to TRBJ2-3; a weak D match, TRBD2 (5 bases). Germline assignment: CDR1 SGHRS and CDR2 YFSETQ. CDR3 length: 14 residues. The CDR3 DNA follows: TGCGCCAGCAGCTCCAGGCCGAGCGGAGATACGCAGTACTTT. Its protein is CASSSRPSGDTQYF.

CDR3 sequence: CASQWTGNHNEQFF. The CDR3 nucleotides read TGTGCCAGCCAATGGACGGGAAACCACAATGAGCAGTTCTTC. The chain links TRBV28 to TRBJ2-1, with D possibly TRBD2 on 5 matching bases. This CDR3 is 14 amino acids long. From germline, CDR1 is MDHEN and CDR2 SYDVKM. V was trimmed by 8 bases and J by 5 bases, leaving 16 bases between them.

The chain combines TRBV5-1 with TRBJ2-1; TRBD1 matches 9 bases. This CDR3 comprises 18 residues. The V gene's germline CDR1 is SGHRS and CDR2 YFSETQ. V shed 5 bases, J shed 2 bases, and the junction held 14 bases outside the gene matches. The CDR3 loop is CASRMRKMGQGAYNEQFF. The CDR3 region has the DNA TGCGCCAGCAGAATGAGAAAGATGGGACAGGGCGCCTACAATGAGCAGTTCTTC.

V and J are TRBV30 and TRBJ2-2, with D tentatively TRBD1 or TRBD2 (12 bases each). The CDR3 runs to 21 residues. Trimming left V 2 bases short and J 8 bases short, with 36 bases between. CDR1 is GTSNPN and CDR2 is SVGIG in the germline V gene (reference sequence). The CDR3 coding sequence is TGTGCCTGGAGTCCCCCCCGGGACAGGGGGCGGACTAGCGGGACCGAGGGGGAGCTGTTTTTT. Translation: CAWSPPRDRGRTSGTEGELFF. Drawing the rest from reference TRBV30 and TRBJ2-2, the complete variable domain is SQTIHQWPATLVQPVGSPLSLECTVEGTSNPNLYWYRQAAGRGLQLLFYSVGIGQISSEVPQNLSASRPQDRQFILSSKKLLLSDSGFYLCAWSPPRDRGRTSGTEGELFFGEGSRLTVL.

This rearrangement joins TRBV19 to TRBJ2-3; the D gene is possibly TRBD1 (7 bases). This CDR3 has 16 residues. Trimming cost V 3 bases and J 4 bases, with 17 bases left between them. Germline CDR1 LNHDA, CDR2 SQIVND (reference sequence). The CDR3 coding sequence is TGTGCCAGTAGTATTGTCCCAGGGGGGAACCCAGATACGCAGTATTTT. Protein sequence: CASSIVPGGNPDTQYF.

V and J are TRBV6-5 and TRBJ2-3; D possibly corresponds to TRBD1 (5 bases). With 7 bases removed from V and 0 bases from J, the gap between germline ends came to 14 bases. Germline CDR1 is MNHEY and CDR2 is SVGAGI. The CDR3 has 15 residues. The CDR3 loop is CASTSRAGSTDTQYF. CDR3 in DNA: TGTGCCAGCACCTCCCGGGCAGGGAGCACAGATACGCAGTATTTT.

The V gene is TRBV2, the J gene TRBJ1-4; maybe TRBD1 (6 bases). Looked up from germline, CDR1 is SNHLY and CDR2 is FYNNEI. The CDR3 spans 14 residues. Trimming removed 2 bases at V and 8 bases at J, with 12 bases between. The CDR3 sequence: CASSERGMGEKLFF. The CDR3 bases are TGTGCCAGCAGTGAAAGGGGGATGGGGGAAAAACTGTTTTTT.

This rearrangement joins TRBV7-9 to TRBJ1-1, with 8 bases matching TRBD1. The V segment lost 0 bases and the J segment 3 bases; nucleotides outside the gene matches: 3. Germline assignment: CDR1 SEHNR and CDR2 FQNEAQ (reference sequence). There are 15 residues in the CDR3. The CDR3: CASSLARGPDTEAFF. CDR3 sequence (DNA): TGTGCCAGCAGCTTAGCCAGGGGGCCGGACACTGAAGCTTTCTTT.

V gene TRBV18 combines with J gene TRBJ2-3, with D tentatively TRBD2 (5 bases). Germline V gene lookup returns CDR1 KGHSH and CDR2 LQKENI. The germline V and J ends were trimmed by 3 bases and 5 bases, with 9 bases remaining between them. CDR3 size: 13 residues. The chain's CDR3 is CASSPRTGDTQYF. In nucleotides, the CDR3 is TGTGCCAGCTCACCGCGGACTGGAGATACGCAGTATTTT.

V gene TRBV11-2 combines with J gene TRBJ1-4; 10 nucleotides line up with TRBD1. V was pared by 3 bases and J by 5 bases, with 3 bases of the junction left unmatched. CDR3 length equals 15 residues. The germline gives CDR1 SGHAT, CDR2 FQNNGV. The CDR3 DNA reads TGTGCCAGCAGCTTTCGGGGACAGGGGAATGAAAAACTGTTTTTT. Translating it yields CASSFRGQGNEKLFF.

The chain has TRBV6-1 and TRBJ1-1; D is unresolved. The CDR3 runs to 14 residues. CDR1 is MNHNS and CDR2 is SASEGT in the germline V gene. The germline V and J ends were trimmed by 1 base and 5 bases, with 11 bases remaining between them. This CDR3 is CASSEGSSGTEAFF. As DNA, the CDR3 is TGTGCCAGCAGTGAAGGATCTTCGGGGACTGAAGCTTTCTTT.

The chain uses TRBV19 and TRBJ2-5; D unresolved. The ends were cut back, 4 bases at V and 2 bases at J, with 17 bases in the middle. Germline V gives CDR1 LNHDA, CDR2 SQIVND (reference sequence). CDR3 length equals 16 residues. The CDR3 bases are TGTGCCAGTAGTACTCGCTTAGCCACTGGGCAAGAGACCCAGTACTTC. This translates into CASSTRLATGQETQYF.

This clone was observed a single time. The same CDR3 can be traced to other DNA sequences in this sample. The chain recombines TRBV7-2 with TRBJ1-5, with a tentative D call TRBD1 (5 bases). The V end lost 1 base, the J end lost 4 bases, and 8 bases lay between the germline ends. The germline V gene has CDR1 SGHTA and CDR2 FQGNSA. This CDR3 has 14 amino acids. The chain's CDR3 is CASSLGQSNQPQHF. CDR3 sequence (DNA): TGTGCCAGCAGCTTAGGACAGAGTAATCAGCCCCAGCATTTT.

CDR3 sequence: CATSRRTSGRSYNEQFF. Written as DNA, the CDR3 is TGTGCCACCAGCAGACGGACTAGCGGGAGGAGCTACAATGAGCAGTTCTTC. The V call is TRBV15, the J call TRBJ2-1; 14 bases agree with TRBD2. Germline V CDR1 and CDR2: LNHNV, YYDKDF (reference sequence). V was clipped by 2 bases and J by 3 bases; unmatched bases: 3. The length of the CDR3 is 17 residues.

The rearrangement joins TRBV27 to TRBJ1-2; 7 nucleotides match TRBD1. The CDR3 is 19 amino acids. The V and J ends lost 6 bases and 0 bases, in that order; junction bases with no gene match: 19. CDR1 is MNHEY and CDR2 is SMNVEV in the germline V gene (reference sequence). CDR3 nucleotides: TGTGCCAGCAGCCGACAATTCGCCGGGACAGAACGCACTAACTATGGCTACACCTTC. The encoded protein is CASSRQFAGTERTNYGYTF.

In this sample, this clone turned up many times. The chain has TRBV5-4 and TRBJ1-1, with D uncertain. There are 13 residues in the CDR3. V was shortened by 3 bases and J by 4 bases, with 10 bases between the two germline ends. Germline V gives CDR1 SGHNT, CDR2 YYREEE (reference sequence). CDR3 nucleotides: TGTGCCAGCAGCTCTCAAACAGCCACTGAAGCTTTCTTT. This codes for CASSSQTATEAFF.